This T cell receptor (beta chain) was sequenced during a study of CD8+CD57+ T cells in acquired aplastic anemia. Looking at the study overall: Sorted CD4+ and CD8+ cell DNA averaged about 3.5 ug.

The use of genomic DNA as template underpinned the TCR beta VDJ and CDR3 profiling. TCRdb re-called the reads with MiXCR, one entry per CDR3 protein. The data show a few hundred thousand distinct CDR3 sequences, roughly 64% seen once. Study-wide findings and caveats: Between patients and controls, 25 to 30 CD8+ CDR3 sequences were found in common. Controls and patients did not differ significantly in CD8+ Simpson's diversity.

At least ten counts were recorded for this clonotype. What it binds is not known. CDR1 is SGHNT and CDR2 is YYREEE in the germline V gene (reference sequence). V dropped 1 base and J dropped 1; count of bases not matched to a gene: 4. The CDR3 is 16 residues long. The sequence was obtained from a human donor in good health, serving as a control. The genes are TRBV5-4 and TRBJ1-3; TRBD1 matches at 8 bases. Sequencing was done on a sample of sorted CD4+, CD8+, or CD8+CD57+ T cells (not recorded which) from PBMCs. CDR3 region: CASSLNTGGSGNTIYF. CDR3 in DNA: TGTGCCAGCAGCTTGAATACAGGGGGATCTGGAAACACCATATATTTT. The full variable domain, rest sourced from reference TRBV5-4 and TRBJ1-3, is ETGVTQSPTHLIKTRGQQVTLRCSSQSGHNTVSWYQQALGQGPQFIFQYYREEENGRGNFPPRFSGLQFPNYSSELNVNALELDDSALYLCASSLNTGGSGNTIYFGEGSWLTVV.